This TCR beta chain was captured by sequencing in a study of blood T cell repertoires in COVID-19. Study background: The analysed material was cDNA or gDNA that came from T cells, B-cell-depleted T cells, or PBMCs.

This clone occurred many times. Seattle patients were enrolled during active infection and followed longitudinally. Authors' methods: Estimation of nucleated cell counts was performed using reference gene primer amplification. Repertoires were generated with immunoSEQ multiplex PCR, while TCRdb's copy carries only in-frame clones and drops some. That table furnishes V, J and clone size, whereas the DNA furnished D and trimming. Among 75,000 to 95,000 clones listed, approximately 74% were seen once. Germline V gives CDR1 MGHRA, CDR2 YSYEKL. The CDR3 consists of 17 residues. The germline V and J ends were trimmed by 3 bases and 0 bases, with 16 bases remaining between them.

The receptor's source is a man between 65 and 80 years old with COVID-19, enrolled during active disease. The rearrangement joins TRBV4-1 to TRBJ2-3, with a tentative D call TRBD2 (6 bases). The sample comprised peripheral blood. The CDR3 spells CASSQLAPIISTDTQYF. The DNA of the CDR3 is TGCGCCAGCAGCCAGCTAGCGCCAATTATTAGCACAGATACGCAGTATTTT.